Described below is a single T cell receptor (beta chain) sequence and its context. Its antigen is unidentified. The authors drew about 10 milliliters of peripheral blood from each donor. The data stem from a study of blood T cells in healthy people across ages. For the study at large: Per two T cells, template switching captured roughly one barcoded beta molecule. Study-level points and caveats: Compared with aged donors, long-lived donors showed fewer expanded clones, suggesting selection.

Deletions cut 4 bases from V and 2 bases from J, with 4 bases between. CDR1 and CDR2 (germline): DFQATT, SNEGSKA (reference sequence). CDR3 size: 11 residues. The second PCR ran about 6 to 12 cycles with a sample-barcoded 5' primer and J-beta primers. TCRdb itself ran the 5' RACE reads through MiXCR, one entry per CDR3 protein. The table has about 1.5 million distinct CDR3 sequences, under 55% seen once; the top ten hold about 4%. This clonotype was obtained from a woman in her late teens or twenties in good health. This sequence joins TRBV20-1 and TRBJ2-3; unclear D gene. Specimen: blood. The chain's CDR3 is CSATITDTQYF. As DNA, the CDR3 is TGCAGTGCTACTATCACAGATACGCAGTATTTT.